A single sample is the source of the 16 T cell receptor beta chains below, sequenced in a study of cytomegalovirus exposure and HLA in healthy donors. The PCR used 60 Vbeta and 13 Jbeta primers. Assay used: immunoSEQ multiplex PCR; TCRdb lists only in-frame clones, some missing. The sample lists around 150,000 clones; 76% were seen once. The sequenced sample consisted of PBMCs. All receptors derive from a man aged 18-30 years in good health and CMV-seronegative.

J is TRBJ2-5 and V is TRBV29-1, with 7 bases identical to TRBD2. With the DNA end fitting TRBJ2-7 better, the J assignment may be wrong. CDR3 length: 15 residues. Germline V CDR1 and CDR2: SQVTM, ANQGSEA. The CDR3 DNA reads as TGCAGCGCCGCGCCCATGGCGGGAGCTGCCTACGAGCAGTACTTC. Translation: CSAAPMAGAAYEQYF.

This chain uses TRBV10-1 with TRBJ2-2; D is possibly TRBD1 (6 bases). Trimming left V 10 bases short and J 0 bases short, with 15 bases between. Per germline, CDR1 WNHNN and CDR2 SYGVQD (reference sequence). CDR3 length: 15 amino acids. The CDR3 DNA sequence: TGCGCCACTACCCCCCAGGGGCCGAACACCGGGGAGCTGTTTTTT. Translation gives CATTPQGPNTGELFF.

A remark on this clone: The likely explanation is a read error, given a far larger clone one base away. This rearrangement joins TRBV5-1 to TRBJ1-1; D gene uncertain. The germline V gene encodes CDR1 SGHRS and CDR2 YFSETQ. The CDR3 sequence is 17 residues long. The V gene lost 3 bases and the J gene lost 11 bases, with 29 bases spanning the gap. The CDR3 nucleotides are TGCGCCAGCAGCTACGACGGGGTCTGGCCCTCCAGGAACGTGGCTTTCTTT. Translated, it gives CASSYDGVWPSRNVAFF.

The genes are TRBV19 and TRBJ2-3, with D perhaps matching TRBD1 (6 bases). The CDR3 is 14 residues long. Germline V gene sequence: CDR1 LNHDA, CDR2 SQIVND (reference sequence). V lost 5 bases and J lost 6, with 15 bases in between. The CDR3 loop is CASSRVDRTDTQYF. CDR3 coding DNA: TGTGCCAGTAGTCGGGTGGACAGAACCGATACGCAGTATTTT.

The chain joins TRBV6-1 to TRBJ2-7, with a possible D match to TRBD2 (8 bases). Germline V gives CDR1 MNHNS, CDR2 SASEGT. This CDR3 is 15 amino acids long. The V end was cut by 6 bases, the J end by 3 bases, with 18 bases between. The CDR3 sequence: CASSPGGDSYYEQYF. Written as DNA, the CDR3 is TGTGCCAGCAGCCCGGGGGGGGACAGTTACTACGAGCAGTACTTC.

This chain uses TRBV6-1 with TRBJ1-5; a possible D gene is TRBD1 (5 bases). CDR3 length: 14 amino acids. Deletions cut 1 base from V and 6 bases from J, with 10 bases between. Germline CDR1 is MNHNS and CDR2 is SASEGT. The CDR3 DNA is TGTGCCAGCAGTGAAGAGGGGAGGATTCAGCCCCAGCATTTT. It encodes CASSEEGRIQPQHF.

This chain connects TRBV6-5 to TRBJ2-5; 8 bases map to TRBD1. The germline V gene encodes CDR1 MNHEY and CDR2 SVGAGI. The CDR3 loop spans 16 amino acids. Trimming at V came to 2 bases and at J to 5 bases, leaving 10 bases not matched to a gene. DNA for the CDR3: TGTGCCAGCAGTTACACCCTAGGACAGGGTAGTGAGACCCAGTACTTC. Its translation is CASSYTLGQGSETQYF.

This chain connects TRBV11-2 to TRBJ2-7; no firm D call. V dropped 2 bases and J dropped 6 bases, with 11 bases sitting between them. The CDR3 extends over 13 amino acids. Germline V gives CDR1 SGHAT, CDR2 FQNNGV. The CDR3 bases are TGTGCCAGCAGCTTAAGTGGGTCGGGCGAGCAGTACTTC. This translates into CASSLSGSGEQYF.

The chain joins TRBV6-1 to TRBJ1-6; 7 bases line up with TRBD1. Trimming took 4 bases from V and 9 from J; bases not matched to a gene: 12. This CDR3 contains 16 residues. Germline V gene data show CDR1 as MNHNS and CDR2 as SASEGT. The CDR3 DNA reads as TGTGCCAGCAGTGCCCGATCAGGGGGATGGGGTTCACCCCTCCACTTT. Its protein product is CASSARSGGWGSPLHF.

This chain uses TRBV5-6 with TRBJ2-3; 7 bases are shared with TRBD2. V was clipped by 3 bases and J by 2 bases; unmatched bases: 9. This CDR3 contains 16 residues. The germline CDR1 and CDR2 sequences are SGHDT and YYEEEE. The CDR3 DNA reads as TGTGCCAGCAGCTGGGATACAGCGGGGCTCACAGATACGCAGTATTTT. It codes for CASSWDTAGLTDTQYF.

This clone was picked up one time. The chain links TRBV7-7 to TRBJ2-1; possible D gene TRBD1, 5 bases. Trimming stripped 1 base from V and 6 bases from J, with 13 bases between. Germline V lookup: CDR1 SSHAT, CDR2 FNYEAQ (reference sequence). This CDR3 has 15 amino acids. The CDR3, as DNA: TGTGCCAGCAGCTTAGGGGGATCCCAGGGCAATGAGCAGTTCTTC. Its translation: CASSLGGSQGNEQFF.

Only a few counts were recorded for this clone. The chain is built from TRBV6-5 and TRBJ1-4; the D gene is possibly TRBD1 (5 bases). V shed 4 bases and J shed 6 bases, with 18 bases lying between them. The CDR3 has 16 residues. CDR1 MNHEY and CDR2 SVGAGI come from the germline V gene. The CDR3 sequence is CASSSLPWGGYEKLFF. DNA for the CDR3: TGTGCCAGCAGTTCCCTACCTTGGGGGGGTTATGAAAAACTGTTTTTT.

This chain's CDR3 is CSAAAGDASNEQFF. The CDR3 DNA is TGCAGCGCTGCAGCGGGAGACGCGTCAAATGAGCAGTTCTTC. The chain recombines TRBV29-1 with TRBJ2-1, with 8 bases aligning to TRBD2. V was pared by 7 bases and J by 7 bases, with 12 bases of the junction left unmatched. The CDR3 is made up of 14 amino acids. CDR1 is SQVTM, CDR2 ANQGSEA, per germline.

The rearrangement links TRBV6-4 to TRBJ1-1, with D possibly TRBD1 on 5 matching bases. With 2 bases removed from V and 3 bases from J, the gap between germline ends came to 10 bases. The CDR3 is 14 amino acids. CDR1 and CDR2 (germline): MRHNA, SNTAGT. The CDR3 here is CASSDPGHHTEAFF. CDR3 DNA sequence: TGTGCCAGCAGTGACCCTGGACACCACACTGAAGCTTTCTTT.

The V gene is TRBV11-2, the J gene TRBJ1-4; D is possibly TRBD1 (5 bases). From germline, CDR1 is SGHAT and CDR2 FQNNGV. This CDR3 contains 14 residues. Trimming cost V 11 bases and J 3 bases, with 16 bases left between them. The CDR3 DNA is TGTGCCGCCTCAAGGTGGGGGGCTAATGAAAAACTGTTTTTT. The encoded protein is CAASRWGANEKLFF.

The sample holds one count of this clone. The chain is built from TRBV5-1 and TRBJ2-1, with 10 bases aligning to TRBD2. This CDR3 is 15 amino acids long. CDR1 is SGHRS and CDR2 is YFSETQ in the germline V gene. Trimming removed 4 bases from V and 13 bases from J; junction bases left unmatched: 14. The CDR3 reads CASSPSGGAEEFQFF. The CDR3 DNA reads as TGCGCCAGCAGCCCTAGCGGGGGCGCCGAAGAATTCCAGTTCTTC.